The T cell receptor (beta chain) described here comes from a study of cytotoxic CD8 clonotypes in ibrutinib-treated CLL. Across the study: Of a cohort that held around 11 relapsed/refractory and fewer than 16 treatment-naive patients, 17 to 18 were IGHV unmutated. Collecting the response samples happened after a median about twelve months of treatment, with a range of 6 to 36. General study points: Before falling back toward baseline at progression, clonality had risen at the time of ibrutinib response. Circulating CD8+ T-cell counts were tracked by baseline clonality, which exceeded that of age-matched healthy donors.

TCRdb keeps only in-frame clones here, not all; method: immunoSEQ multiplex PCR. The sample holds 85,000 or so clones; roughly 77% are singletons and the top ten take nearly 5%. V was cut by 2 bases and J by 0 bases, with 7 bases left in between. Germline loops: CDR1 KGHSH, CDR2 LQKENI. The CDR3 is 14 amino acids. About this clone itself: The antigen is undetermined.

The material was PBMCs, obtained after 12 months of ibrutinib treatment. The TCR originated in a human donor with chronic lymphocytic leukemia. The chain carries TRBV18 and TRBJ1-1; D is perhaps TRBD1 (5 bases). The CDR3 sequence is CASSPGGMNTEAFF. The CDR3 coding sequence is TGTGCCAGCTCACCAGGGGGGATGAACACTGAAGCTTTCTTT. The full variable domain, completed using reference TRBV18 and TRBJ1-1, is NAGVMQNPRHLVRRRGQEARLRCSPMKGHSHVYWYRQLPEEGLKFMVYLQKENIIDESGMPKERFSAEFPKEGPSILRIQQVVRGDSAAYFCASSPGGMNTEAFFGQGTRLTVV.